These 29 T cell receptor beta chains were all obtained from the same sample, sequenced in a study of Graves' ophthalmopathy and Graves' hyperthyroidism (dated by TCRdb to 2016 to 2018). Sequencing relied on an Illumina HiSeq 2000. TCR beta CDR3 regions were amplified from RNA transcripts for repertoire sequencing. HTBI primers and the Qiagen OneStep RT-PCR kit were used in a first-round RT-PCR, which was followed by a second-round multiplex PCR, size selection and purification. TCRdb reanalyzed the raw reads on its own, using fastp at Q25 for trimming and MiXCR for clone calling, and kept in-frame beta chains. Every entry covers one CDR3 protein and lists the most common genes and DNA from its rows. In all, the sample holds roughly 1.1 million distinct CDR3 sequences, and roughly 35% of those were seen once. Roughly 11% of the sample belongs to the ten largest clones. Material: peripheral blood or thyroid tissue (not recorded which). The receptors were gathered from an adult man with Graves' hyperthyroidism.

This chain connects TRBV7-9 to TRBJ1-3; D might be TRBD1 (5 bases). The V end lost 3 bases, the J end lost 0 bases, and 9 bases lay between the germline ends. Looked up from germline, CDR1 is SEHNR and CDR2 is FQNEAQ (reference sequence). This CDR3 has 15 amino acids. CDR3 in DNA: TGTGCCAGCAGCTTGACAGTATTCTCTGGAAACACCATATATTTT. Translating it yields CASSLTVFSGNTIYF.

This clonotype was detected only a few times. The chain couples TRBV5-5 to TRBJ2-2; possibly TRBD1 for D (6 bases). The CDR3 loop spans 17 amino acids. Germline values: CDR1 SGHKS, CDR2 YYEKEE (reference sequence). Trimming took off 0 bases at V and 4 bases at J, with 16 bases between the two ends. The CDR3 DNA reads as TGTGCCAGCAGCTTGGGACCGCTTACAGGGAGCACCGGGGAGCTGTTTTTT. Translation gives CASSLGPLTGSTGELFF.

This clonotype was counted at least ten times. The rearrangement uses TRBV7-9 and TRBJ1-5; D is uncertain. The CDR3 contains 14 residues. V lost 1 base and J 7 bases, leaving 11 bases between the germline ends. In germline, CDR1 is SEHNR, CDR2 FQNEAQ (reference sequence). Written as DNA, the CDR3 is TGTGCCAGCAGCTTAGAGGGTCCGGGACAGCCCCAGCATTTT. Protein sequence: CASSLEGPGQPQHF.

This clonotype was counted many times. The chain joins TRBV10-3 to TRBJ1-1, with a weak D call TRBD1 (6 bases). The ends were cut back, 7 bases at V and 1 base at J, with 13 bases in the middle. The CDR3 spans 14 residues. Germline CDR1 is ENHRY and CDR2 is SYGVKD. In DNA form, the CDR3 reads TGTGCCATCACCCGAGGGGGTTCGAACACTGAAGCTTTCTTT. Translating gives CAITRGGSNTEAFF.

The CDR3 here is CASHREGTEAFF. The CDR3 coding sequence is TGTGCCAGCCACAGGGAGGGCACTGAAGCTTTCTTT. The gene calls are TRBV27 and TRBJ1-1; D possibly corresponds to TRBD1 (6 bases). Per germline, CDR1 MNHEY and CDR2 SMNVEV (reference sequence). Trimming pared 8 bases from V and 4 bases from J, leaving 11 bases between. CDR3 length: 12 amino acids.

This clonotype was counted many times. V is TRBV7-9 and J is TRBJ2-7; D not certain. From germline, CDR1 is SEHNR and CDR2 FQNEAQ (reference sequence). CDR3 length equals 12 residues. The V and J ends lost 5 bases and 2 bases respectively, with 7 bases between them. The CDR3 DNA sequence: TGTGCCAGCAGCCGAGTGGCCTACGAGCAGTACTTC. Protein sequence: CASSRVAYEQYF.

The V call is TRBV7-2, the J call TRBJ2-2, with a tentative D call TRBD1 (5 bases). V gave up 5 bases and J gave up 7 bases, with 17 bases separating them. The CDR3 runs 15 residues. Germline V CDR1 and CDR2: SGHTA, FQGNSA. This CDR3 reads CASSPNNWGGGELFF. The CDR3 DNA sequence: TGTGCCAGCAGCCCGAATAATTGGGGCGGCGGGGAGCTGTTTTTT.

This clonotype was seen many times. This chain joins TRBV27 and TRBJ1-1; D is unclear. CDR3 size: 11 residues. V was pared by 7 bases and J by 8 bases, with 11 bases between. Germline V gene sequence: CDR1 MNHEY, CDR2 SMNVEV (reference sequence). The CDR3 loop is CASTRGREAFF. The CDR3 DNA is TGTGCCAGCACCCGAGGTCGAGAAGCTTTCTTT.

This clonotype was seen ten or more times. The chain has TRBV20-1 and TRBJ1-5; D unresolved. This CDR3 spans 14 amino acids. Germline V gene data show CDR1 as DFQATT and CDR2 as SNEGSKA (reference sequence). Trimming left V 6 bases short and J 5 bases short, with 17 bases between. The CDR3 nucleotides are TGCAGTGCAACCCGGACGGTGGTTGATCAGCCCCAGCATTTT. It codes for CSATRTVVDQPQHF.

This clonotype has a handful of counts. The junction departs from the called germline gene at one end, perhaps through a read error. V is TRBV5-6 and J is TRBJ2-7; 9 nucleotides match TRBD1. This CDR3 is 9 amino acids long. Germline CDR1 and CDR2: SGHDT and YYEEEE. The CDR3 nucleotides read TGTGCCAGCAGCCGGACAGGGGCCTTC. This codes for CASSRTGAF.

The chain couples TRBV19 to TRBJ2-2; D is undetermined. V lost 5 bases, J lost 4 bases, and 11 bases lay in between. CDR3 length: 14 amino acids. Germline assignment: CDR1 LNHDA and CDR2 SQIVND (reference sequence). CDR3: CASSETPRTGELFF. CDR3 bases: TGTGCCAGTAGTGAGACACCGCGCACCGGGGAGCTGTTTTTT.

This clonotype has at least ten counts. The V gene is TRBV7-2, the J gene TRBJ1-5, with D tentatively TRBD1 (5 bases). The CDR3 runs to 15 residues. Trimming removed 7 bases at V and 0 bases at J, with 13 bases between. The germline V gene encodes CDR1 SGHTA and CDR2 FQGNSA. The CDR3 loop reads CASTLGQTSNQPQHF. The CDR3 DNA is TGTGCCAGCACCCTAGGACAAACTAGCAATCAGCCCCAGCATTTT.

The genes are TRBV6-2 or TRBV6-3 and TRBJ2-7; D remains ambiguous. CDR1 MNHEY and CDR2 SVGEGT come from the germline V gene. This CDR3 region has 13 residues. The V end lost 5 bases, the J end lost 6 bases, and 14 bases lay between the germline ends. This CDR3 reads CASSATLYREQYF. DNA of the CDR3: TGTGCCAGCAGTGCGACCCTTTATCGCGAGCAGTACTTC.

This clonotype was counted between two and nine times. The chain carries TRBV7-2 and TRBJ1-2; tentatively, D is TRBD1 (6 bases). The ends were cut back, 2 bases at V and 7 bases at J, with 11 bases in the middle. The CDR3 totals 13 residues. CDR1 is SGHTA, CDR2 FQGNSA, per germline. As DNA, the CDR3 is TGTGCCAGCAGCTTAAGCAGGGACACTGGCTACACCTTC. This encodes CASSLSRDTGYTF.

The chain links TRBV3-1 to TRBJ2-7; 9 nucleotides agree with TRBD2. Trimming took 0 bases from V and 1 from J; bases not matched to a gene: 4. Germline V gene lookup returns CDR1 LGHDT and CDR2 YNNKEL (reference sequence). The CDR3 extends over 16 amino acids. The CDR3, as DNA: TGTGCCAGCAGCCAAGATATACTAGCGGGTTCCTACGAGCAGTACTTC. Translation gives CASSQDILAGSYEQYF.

V usage is TRBV7-3 and J usage is TRBJ2-7; D is uncertain. The last part of the DNA fits TRBJ2-1 better; the J call may be wrong. Looked up from germline, CDR1 is SGHTA and CDR2 is FQGTGA. There are 14 residues in the CDR3. The CDR3 region is CASSPRTSTVEQFF. In nucleotides, the CDR3 is TGTGCCAGCAGCCCGCGGACGAGTACCGTTGAGCAGTTCTTC.

The chain has TRBV9 and TRBJ1-3, with 8 bases fitting TRBD1. The ends lost 4 bases at V and 0 bases at J; junction bases unmatched: 6. The CDR3 is made up of 16 amino acids. The germline gives CDR1 SGDLS, CDR2 YYNGEE. CDR3 protein: CASSRTGTNSGNTIYF. The CDR3 DNA reads TGTGCCAGCAGCCGGACAGGGACCAACTCTGGAAACACCATATATTTT.

This clonotype was seen a single time. CDR3 amino acids: CASVVFGMNTEAFF. As DNA, the CDR3 is TGTGCCAGCGTTGTTTTCGGAATGAACACTGAAGCTTTCTTT. The chain uses TRBV7-8 and TRBJ1-1; D ambiguous. The CDR3 sequence is 14 residues long. Germline V gene data show CDR1 as SGHVS and CDR2 as FQNEAQ. The V and J ends lost 8 bases and 0 bases respectively, with 13 bases between them.

Notes on this clonotype: Just one base apart from a much larger clone, this may be a read error. V is TRBV6-2 or TRBV6-3 and J is TRBJ2-5; D is unclear. CDR3 size: 14 residues. Germline V lookup: CDR1 MNHEY, CDR2 SVGEGT. V was clipped by 7 bases and J by 9 bases, with 21 bases between them. CDR3 region: CASTTADGRQAQYF. For the CDR3, the DNA is TGTGCCAGCACCACGGCGGACGGGCGGCAGGCCCAGTACTTC.

This clonotype came up once. The chain employs TRBV20-1 and TRBJ2-5, with TRBD2 matching 10 bases. Germline V gene lookup returns CDR1 DFQATT and CDR2 SNEGSKA (reference sequence). V was pared by 7 bases and J by 3 bases, with 11 bases of the junction left unmatched. The CDR3 loop spans 15 amino acids. The CDR3 here is CSGSQSSGGKETQYF. The CDR3 bases are TGCAGTGGGTCCCAGAGTAGCGGGGGGAAAGAGACCCAGTACTTC.

The V gene is TRBV15, the J gene TRBJ2-7; D remains unclear. Germline CDR1 reads LNHNV; CDR2 reads YYDKDF (reference sequence). The CDR3 has 15 residues. V lost 0 bases, J lost 4 bases, and 13 bases lay in between. For the CDR3, the DNA is TGTGCCACCAGCAGAGAATTGACCAGCGAATACGAGCAGTACTTC. Translation: CATSRELTSEYEQYF.

V gene TRBV19 combines with J gene TRBJ1-1; 7 nucleotides agree with TRBD1. With V trimmed by 5 bases and J by 9 bases, 12 bases remained unmatched. The CDR3 is made up of 14 amino acids. Germline V gene lookup returns CDR1 LNHDA and CDR2 SQIVND (reference sequence). CDR3 sequence (DNA): TGTGCCAGTAGTTCAGGGGGGAGACTTTCCAAAGCTTTCTTT. It yields the protein CASSSGGRLSKAFF.

This clonotype has ten or more counts. V usage is TRBV7-9 and J usage is TRBJ2-7, with 9 bases that match TRBD1. Germline CDR1 and CDR2: SEHNR and FQNEAQ (reference sequence). The CDR3 is 12 residues long. The V segment lost 3 bases and the J segment 6 bases; nucleotides outside the gene matches: 0. DNA for the CDR3: TGTGCCAGCAGCTTGACAGGGGGCGAGCAGTACTTC. Encoded protein: CASSLTGGEQYF.

This clonotype has a count of ten or more. V and J are TRBV7-8 and TRBJ2-7; TRBD1 might be the D (6 bases). Germline V CDR1 and CDR2: SGHVS, FQNEAQ. V was cut by 1 base and J by 3 bases, with 13 bases left in between. The CDR3 has 15 amino acids. This CDR3 is CASSLGAGVDYEQYF. CDR3 DNA: TGTGCCAGCAGCTTAGGGGCAGGGGTGGACTACGAGCAGTACTTC.

The genes are TRBV29-1 and TRBJ1-2; D perhaps matches TRBD1 (5 bases). The CDR3 consists of 16 residues. V lost 0 bases to trimming and J lost 2 bases, with 16 bases between them. The germline gives CDR1 SQVTM, CDR2 ANQGSEA. CDR3 protein: CSVEDPGQGINYGYTF. The CDR3 DNA is TGCAGCGTTGAAGATCCCGGGCAGGGCATCAACTATGGCTACACCTTC.

This clonotype was recorded at least ten times. The chain links TRBV2 to TRBJ2-5, with 9 bases that match TRBD2. The CDR3 covers 15 residues. Germline V gene lookup returns CDR1 SNHLY and CDR2 FYNNEI. Losses at the gene ends were 8 bases for V and 3 bases for J; bases not matched to a gene: 10. This chain's CDR3 is CASLTPSGEKETQYF. The DNA for the CDR3 is TGTGCCAGCCTAACCCCTAGCGGGGAAAAAGAGACCCAGTACTTC.

The V call is TRBV5-6, the J call TRBJ1-1; no reliable D call. V shed 0 bases and J shed 1 base, with 13 bases lying between them. This CDR3 region has 16 residues. Germline V CDR1 and CDR2: SGHDT, YYEEEE. The DNA for the CDR3 is TGTGCCAGCAGCTTGGTGTGGGAGGAGAAGAACACTGAAGCTTTCTTT. Translated, it gives CASSLVWEEKNTEAFF.

The chain employs TRBV29-1 and TRBJ2-7; TRBD1 aligns across 9 bases. The CDR3 covers 14 residues. Germline V gene data show CDR1 as SQVTM and CDR2 as ANQGSEA. Trimming at V came to 1 base and at J to 7 bases, leaving 8 bases not matched to a gene. The CDR3 reads CSVEVNRGQGEQYF. The CDR3 DNA reads TGCAGCGTTGAAGTTAACAGGGGGCAAGGGGAGCAGTACTTC.

This clonotype was counted between two and nine times. The rearrangement uses TRBV19 and TRBJ1-6, with D possibly being TRBD1 (5 bases). Trimming stripped 10 bases from V and 10 bases from J, with 20 bases between. The CDR3 covers 14 residues. Germline lookup yields CDR1 LNHDA and CDR2 SQIVND (reference sequence). The CDR3 loop reads CATDAGRDRSPLHF. Here the CDR3 DNA reads TGTGCCACCGATGCCGGCAGGGACCGCTCACCCCTCCACTTT.